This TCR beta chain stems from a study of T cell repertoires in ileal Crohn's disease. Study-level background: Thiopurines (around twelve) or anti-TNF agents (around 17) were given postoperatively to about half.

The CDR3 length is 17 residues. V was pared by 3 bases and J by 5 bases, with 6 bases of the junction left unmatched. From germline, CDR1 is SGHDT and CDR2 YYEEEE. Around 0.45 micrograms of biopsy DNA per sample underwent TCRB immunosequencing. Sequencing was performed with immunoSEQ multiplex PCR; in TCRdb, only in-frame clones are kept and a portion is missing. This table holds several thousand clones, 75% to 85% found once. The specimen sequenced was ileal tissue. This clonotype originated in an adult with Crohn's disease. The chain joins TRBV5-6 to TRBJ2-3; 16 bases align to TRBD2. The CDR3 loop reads CASSWTGTSGGGDTQYF. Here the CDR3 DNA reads TGTGCCAGCAGCTGGACCGGGACTAGCGGGGGGGGAGATACGCAGTATTTT.